Below, 30 T cell receptor beta chains from the same sample are listed, as sequenced in a study of blood T cells in healthy people across ages (dated by TCRdb to about 2015). Libraries were constructed by 5' RACE. The instrument was an Illumina HiSeq 2500. A second roughly 6 to 11 cycle PCR used a sample-barcoded 5' primer and a J-beta primer mix. The raw public reads went through TCRdb reprocessing: fastp at Q25, MiXCR clone calling, in-frame beta chains kept. CDR3 protein sequences are deduplicated, and each keeps its most common genes and DNA. For this sample the table gives hundreds of thousands of distinct CDR3 sequences, of which roughly 32% were detected only once. Clones ranked in the top ten supply 15% of the sample. The material sequenced was blood. The origin of the receptors is a woman aged 80 or over in good health. Donor details come from another sample of the same person, matched by shared clones.

The chain is built from TRBV23-1 and TRBJ2-1; 8 positions agree with TRBD1. TRBV23-1 counts as an open reading frame of uncertain function. J gave up 4 bases and V 3 bases, and 14 bases lay outside the gene matches. The CDR3 length is 18 residues. Here the CDR3 DNA reads TGCGCCAGCAGTCAGGACAGGGCCAAGCCCCCGGTTTACAATGAGCAGTTCTTC. Its protein product is CASSQDRAKPPVYNEQFF.

This clonotype was observed at least ten times. This chain links TRBV21-1 with TRBJ2-3; TRBD1 is taken as the D call from the table, unchecked against the DNA. TRBV21-1 is assigned pseudogene status. The CDR3 is 13 residues long. The CDR3 bases are TGTGCCAGCCCCGGGTGTGGGAGGCTGACGCAGTATTTT. It is translated as CASPGCGRLTQYF.

This clonotype appeared many times. The chain combines TRBV5-5 with TRBJ2-5, with D possibly being TRBD2 (7 bases). Trimming pared 4 bases from V and 5 bases from J, leaving 30 bases between. This CDR3 has 19 residues. Germline CDR1 is SGHKS and CDR2 is YYEKEE (reference sequence). The CDR3 sequence: CASSGRAAAGAITIETQYF. The CDR3 nucleotides are TGTGCCAGCAGCGGGAGGGCGGCGGCAGGGGCGATAACTATCGAGACCCAGTACTTC. Drawing the rest from reference TRBV5-5 and TRBJ2-5, the complete variable domain is DAGVTQSPTHLIKTRGQQVTLRCSPISGHKSVSWYQQVLGQGPQFIFQYYEKEERGRGNFPDRFSARQFPNYSSELNVNALLLGDSALYLCASSGRAAAGAITIETQYFGPGTRLLVL.

Concerning this clonotype itself: This sequence may be a read error, since a much larger clone differs from it by one base. The chain couples TRBV5-6 to TRBJ2-5, with a weak D call TRBD1 (6 bases). CDR3 length: 14 amino acids. CDR1 and CDR2 (germline): SGHDT, YYEEEE. Deletions cut 3 bases from V and 11 bases from J, with 20 bases between. DNA for the CDR3: TGTGCCAGCAGCTCCACAGGGCCCTACGATAAGCAGTACTTC. Its translation is CASSSTGPYDKQYF.

This chain links TRBV20-1 with TRBJ1-4, with no clear D. Trimming left V 3 bases short and J 7 bases short, with 15 bases between. The germline V gene encodes CDR1 DFQATT and CDR2 SNEGSKA (reference sequence). This CDR3 comprises 14 residues. For the CDR3, the DNA is TGCAGTGCTAGTAGAGGCAGTCAAGGTGAAAAACTGTTTTTT. Translation gives CSASRGSQGEKLFF.

Worth noting for this clonotype: A read error may explain this, as a much larger clone is one base away. This chain connects TRBV20-1 to TRBJ1-6; tentatively, D is TRBD1 (6 bases). This CDR3 has 16 amino acids. Germline CDR1 is DFQATT and CDR2 is SNEGSKA (reference sequence). V was pared by 1 base and J by 8 bases, with 18 bases between. The CDR3 coding sequence is TGCAGTGCTAGAGTCAGGGGAAACGATTTGGATTCACCCCTCCACTTT. Its translation: CSARVRGNDLDSPLHF.

The J gene is TRBJ2-7, the V gene TRBV4-1, with unresolved D. Germline loops: CDR1 MGHRA, CDR2 YSYEKL. Between the trimmed V and J ends, which lost 1 base and 7 bases, there was a span of 20 bases. The CDR3 covers 16 residues. CDR3 sequence: CASSQVNLVSYNEQYF. CDR3 nucleotides: TGCGCCAGCAGCCAAGTGAACCTTGTCTCCTACAATGAGCAGTACTTC.

The chain combines TRBV6-1 with TRBJ2-5; 14 positions match TRBD2. This CDR3 spans 15 amino acids. CDR1 is MNHNS, CDR2 SASEGT, per germline. V shed 7 bases and J 11 bases; nucleotides not matched to a gene: 12. In DNA, the CDR3 is TGTGCCAGCACCTCGACTAGCGGGGGGGCCAATGAGCAGTACTTC. Protein product: CASTSTSGGANEQYF.

This clonotype was picked up many times. V usage is TRBV20-1 and J usage is TRBJ2-3, with 12 nucleotides matching TRBD2. Trimming cost V 1 base and J 2 bases; bases outside gene matches: 7. The CDR3 covers 17 residues. Per germline, CDR1 DFQATT and CDR2 SNEGSKA (reference sequence). This CDR3 reads CSARVQGLAGFTDTQYF. Here the CDR3 DNA reads TGCAGTGCTAGAGTCCAAGGACTAGCGGGGTTCACAGATACGCAGTATTTT.

A remark on this clonotype: Being one base from a much bigger clone, this may be a read error. This rearrangement joins TRBV7-6 to TRBJ1-2, with D possibly being TRBD1 (6 bases). The CDR3 is 13 residues long. From germline, CDR1 is SGHVS and CDR2 FNYEAQ. The CDR3 here is CVSSGGHNYGYTF. Written as DNA, the CDR3 is TGTGTCAGCAGCGGGGGGCATAACTATGGCTACACCTTC.

This clonotype has a single count. V gene TRBV21-1 combines with J gene TRBJ1-1; no DNA check was done on the table's D call, TRBD1. TRBV21-1 is a listed pseudogene. The CDR3 loop spans 13 amino acids. The CDR3 is CASRPTRGTEAFF. The CDR3 nucleotides are TGTGCCAGTCGCCCAACTCGAGGGACTGAAGCTTTCTTT.

A remark on this clonotype: This may stem from a read error, because a much larger clone lies one nucleotide away. V is TRBV20-1 and J is TRBJ1-6; D possibly corresponds to TRBD1 (6 bases). The CDR3 contains 15 residues. Germline V gene sequence: CDR1 DFQATT, CDR2 SNEGSKA (reference sequence). CDR3 amino acids: CCATNLRGPNSPLHF. The CDR3 bases are TGCTGTGCCACCAACCTCAGGGGACCCAATTCACCCCTCCACTTT.

This clonotype was detected ten times or more. This chain uses TRBV3-1 with TRBJ2-7, with TRBD2 as a possible D gene (5 bases). Germline V gene sequence: CDR1 LGHDT, CDR2 YNNKEL (reference sequence). The CDR3 spans 14 residues. Deletions cut 2 bases from V and 0 bases from J, with 8 bases between. The DNA for the CDR3 is TGTGCCAGCAGCCAACTCCGGGACTCCTACGAGCAGTACTTC. Protein sequence: CASSQLRDSYEQYF.

This clonotype appeared a few times. This chain links TRBV6-1 with TRBJ2-3; 9 bases align to TRBD2. The length of the CDR3 is 18 residues. Germline CDR1 MNHNS, CDR2 SASEGT. Losses at the gene ends were 7 bases for V and 1 base for J; bases not matched to a gene: 15. CDR3: CASKPVAGGLWGTDTQYF. The CDR3 nucleotides read TGTGCCAGCAAGCCCGTGGCGGGGGGGCTCTGGGGCACAGATACGCAGTATTTT.

This clonotype was detected ten times or more. Germline and junction disagree at one end, which may indicate a read error. This chain links TRBV7-2 with TRBJ2-7; 13 bases line up with TRBD2. Per the germline V gene, CDR1 is SGHTA and CDR2 is FQGNSA. CDR3 size: 14 residues. In DNA form, the CDR3 reads TGTGCCAGCAGCTTAGGACTAGCGGGAGGCTCCTTTAACTTC. Encoded protein: CASSLGLAGGSFNF.

This clonotype was found once. A single base separates this from a much larger clone, so it may be a read error. The V gene is TRBV6-1, the J gene TRBJ2-7, with TRBD2 as a possible D gene (5 bases). Trimming cost V 11 bases and J 2 bases, with 22 bases left between them. Germline-derived CDR1 and CDR2 are MNHNS and SASEGT. The CDR3 is 15 residues long. The CDR3 DNA is TGTGCCGGCGGAAAAGAGGGCTCGTCGGCCTACGAGCAGTACTTC. The encoded protein is CAGGKEGSSAYEQYF.

The gene calls are TRBV7-2 and TRBJ2-5, with D possibly being TRBD1 (6 bases). The CDR3 consists of 14 residues. The germline V gene encodes CDR1 SGHTA and CDR2 FQGNSA. V was cut by 5 bases and J by 5 bases, with 15 bases left in between. CDR3 loop: CASSLQGSEETQYF. The CDR3 DNA sequence: TGTGCCAGCAGCCTACAGGGAAGCGAGGAGACCCAGTACTTC. The full variable domain, its missing parts supplied by reference TRBV7-2 and TRBJ2-5, is GAGVSQSPSNKVTEKGKDVELRCDPISGHTALYWYRQSLGQGLEFLIYFQGNSAPDKSGLPSDRFSAERTGGSVSTLTIQRTQQEDSAVYLCASSLQGSEETQYFGPGTRLLVL.

This clonotype has at least ten counts. The V gene is TRBV4-1, the J gene TRBJ2-5; 9 bases line up with TRBD1. There are 14 residues in the CDR3. Looked up from germline, CDR1 is MGHRA and CDR2 is YSYEKL. Trimming took 4 bases from V and 4 from J; bases not matched to a gene: 4. CDR3 nucleotides: TGCGCCAGCAGCCCCGGGACAGGGCTAGAGACCCAGTACTTC. It translates to CASSPGTGLETQYF.

The CDR3 DNA sequence: TGTGCCAGCAGCTTATCCCTAGCGGGGGCATCCTACAATGAGCAGTTCTTC. Residues: CASSLSLAGASYNEQFF. The rearrangement links TRBV7-9 to TRBJ2-1; 10 bases align to TRBD2. The CDR3 has 17 amino acids. With V trimmed by 2 bases and J by 1 base, 5 bases remained unmatched. The V gene's germline CDR1 is SEHNR and CDR2 FQNEAQ (reference sequence).

This clonotype came up a few times. Compared with germline, one end of the junction differs, possibly owing to a read error. The chain has TRBV5-5 and TRBJ1-2, with a possible D match to TRBD1 (6 bases). Germline CDR1 SGHKS, CDR2 YYEKEE (reference sequence). The CDR3 consists of 14 residues. CDR3 in amino acids: CASSLVPGAYGHTF. The CDR3 nucleotides are TGTGCCAGCAGCTTGGTCCCGGGGGCCTATGGCCACACCTTC.

This clonotype was counted many times. The chain is built from TRBV7-2 and TRBJ1-4; maybe TRBD1 (6 bases). Germline CDR1 SGHTA, CDR2 FQGNSA. The CDR3 contains 15 residues. V dropped 4 bases and J dropped 5 bases, with 14 bases sitting between them. DNA for the CDR3: TGTGCCAGCAGCTATGGGACACGTCCAAATGAAAAACTGTTTTTT. Protein product: CASSYGTRPNEKLFF. The whole variable domain, filled in from reference TRBV7-2 and TRBJ1-4, reads GAGVSQSPSNKVTEKGKDVELRCDPISGHTALYWYRQSLGQGLEFLIYFQGNSAPDKSGLPSDRFSAERTGGSVSTLTIQRTQQEDSAVYLCASSYGTRPNEKLFFGSGTQLSVL.

On this clonotype: Sequence at one end of the junction differs from germline and may be a read error. V gene TRBV6-1 combines with J gene TRBJ2-1; TRBD1 is a possible D gene (5 bases). Germline CDR1 and CDR2: MNHNS and SASEGT. The length of the CDR3 is 14 residues. The CDR3 DNA reads TGTGCCAGCACTGAAGGCTGGGGCACATCTGAGCAGTTCTTC. This codes for CASTEGWGTSEQFF.

Comment on this clonotype: A much larger clone lies a single base off, so this may be a read error. The J gene is TRBJ2-3, the V gene TRBV5-6; D remains unclear. Germline CDR1 SGHDT, CDR2 YYEEEE. This CDR3 spans 13 amino acids. CDR3 residues: CTSSFQYTDTQYF. Written as DNA, the CDR3 is TGTACCAGCAGCTTCCAATACACAGATACGCAGTATTTT.

At least ten counts were recorded for this clonotype. V and J are TRBV6-5 and TRBJ2-7; 8 bases agree with TRBD1. Germline CDR1 is MNHEY and CDR2 is SVGAGI. The trim removed 8 bases at V and 3 bases at J, leaving 12 bases unmatched. The CDR3 loop spans 15 amino acids. In nucleotides, the CDR3 is TGTGCCAGCCACCCATCCGGGACAGGTCTCTACGAGCAGTACTTC. Residues: CASHPSGTGLYEQYF.

This clonotype was counted between two and nine times. This chain links TRBV2 with TRBJ1-6; TRBD1 might be the D (6 bases). Germline V CDR1 and CDR2: SNHLY, FYNNEI. V lost 11 bases, J lost 6 bases, and 20 bases lay in between. This CDR3 is built from 15 residues. Written as DNA, the CDR3 is TGTGCCTGCCAACTGGGTGGGGGCGCTAATTCACCCCTCCACTTT. Translating it yields CACQLGGGANSPLHF.

This clonotype was seen many times. The chain links TRBV6-2 or TRBV6-3 to TRBJ2-5; D is possibly TRBD1 (6 bases). CDR1 is MNHEY, CDR2 SVGEGT, per germline. The CDR3 consists of 13 residues. The germline V and J ends were trimmed by 6 bases and 3 bases, with 11 bases remaining between them. The CDR3 is CASRATGKETQYF. CDR3 nucleotide sequence: TGTGCCAGCAGAGCGACAGGAAAAGAGACCCAGTACTTC.

This chain connects TRBV29-1 to TRBJ1-1; D is possibly TRBD1 (6 bases). Germline V gene data show CDR1 as SQVTM and CDR2 as ANQGSEA. The V end was cut by 1 base, the J end by 9 bases, with 9 bases between. The CDR3 is 11 amino acids. CDR3 DNA sequence: TGCAGCGTTGAAGTCGGGGGGCAAGCTTTCTTT. The encoded protein is CSVEVGGQAFF.

About this clonotype: The germline gene is not matched at one end of the junction; a read error may be the cause. The chain recombines TRBV20-1 with TRBJ1-3; a weak D match, TRBD1 (6 bases). The CDR3 is 17 residues long. CDR1 is DFQATT and CDR2 is SNEGSKA in the germline V gene (reference sequence). This chain's CDR3 is CSARSSGASHSGNTTYF. DNA for the CDR3: TGCAGTGCTAGATCCTCAGGGGCCTCTCACTCTGGAAACACCACATATTTT.

J is TRBJ1-4 and V is TRBV12-3 or TRBV12-4; 7 positions match TRBD1. V was clipped by 6 bases and J by 8 bases; unmatched bases: 12. There are 15 residues in the CDR3. The CDR3 is CASSVNGEGAEKLFF. As DNA, the CDR3 is TGTGCCAGCAGCGTTAATGGGGAGGGGGCCGAAAAACTGTTTTTT.

This clonotype was detected many times. As DNA, the CDR3 is TGTGCTAGTGGTTTGGGACAGGGGGACGATGAGCAGTTCTTC. It codes for CASGLGQGDDEQFF. The rearrangement joins TRBV12-5 to TRBJ2-1, with TRBD1 identical over 9 bases. V lost 1 base to trimming and J lost 8 bases; unmatched junction nucleotides: 3. Germline loops: CDR1 LGHNT, CDR2 FRNRAP. CDR3 length: 14 amino acids.